This entry concerns a single T cell receptor (beta chain). This sample is drawn from a study of blood T cell repertoires in COVID-19. On the study more broadly: Samples came from the United States, Italy and Spain, spanning acute and convalescent COVID-19.

Authors' processing steps: Amplification from reference gene primers served as the basis for estimated nucleated cell counts. Sequenced by immunoSEQ multiplex PCR; TCRdb stores in-frame clones only, minus some. V, J and clone size are those of that table, while D and trimming were read from the DNA. The sample carries 61,000 or so clones, more than 65% recorded once. Input material: peripheral blood. This receptor was identified in a woman in her 70s with acute or convalescent COVID-19.

The CDR3 sequence is CASSYEFSTSGVSTDTQYF. CDR3 coding DNA: TGTGCCAGCAGTTACGAGTTTTCCACTAGCGGGGTTAGCACAGATACGCAGTATTTT. The chain carries TRBV6-2 or TRBV6-3 and TRBJ2-3; the match to TRBD2 covers 10 bases. The CDR3 loop spans 19 amino acids. CDR1 and CDR2 from the germline V gene are MNHEY and SVGEGT. The V and J ends lost 2 bases and 0 bases, in that order; junction bases with no gene match: 11.